The present TCR beta chain was sequenced within a study of cytomegalovirus exposure and HLA in healthy donors. Germline V CDR1 and CDR2: SGHRS, YFSETQ. V was cut by 2 bases and J by 4 bases, with 16 bases left in between. CDR3 length: 16 amino acids. Findings of the study overall: Data from an earlier analysis indicated that most TCR beta V segments were productive either about 90% or about 30% of the time. Relative to the roughly 690-donor mean, N-insertions were reportedly fewer in an Asian-associated ancestry cluster in a later analysis. It was reported that the classifier diagnosed cytomegalovirus status with high specificity and sensitivity in both the original and validation cohorts.

The PCR ran on 60 Vbeta and 13 Jbeta primers. Libraries were prepared by immunoSEQ multiplex PCR; TCRdb keeps only in-frame clonotypes and omits some of them. The top ten clones hold over 2.5% of a sample with 150,000 to 170,000 clones, about 70% of them seen once. As for this clone: What it binds is unknown.

This TCR was recovered from a man aged 18 to 30 in good health and CMV-seronegative. V gene TRBV5-1 combines with J gene TRBJ2-1, with D possibly matching TRBD2 (7 bases). Sequencing was performed on PBMCs. This chain's CDR3 is CASSFSGGGGYNEQFF. The CDR3 DNA reads as TGCGCCAGCAGCTTCTCCGGAGGGGGGGGTTACAATGAGCAGTTCTTC. Based on the CDR3 plus reference TRBV5-1 and TRBJ2-1, the full variable domain is KAGVTQTPRYLIKTRGQQVTLSCSPISGHRSVSWYQQTPGQGLQFLFEYFSETQRNKGNFPGRFSGRQFSNSRSEMNVSTLELGDSALYLCASSFSGGGGYNEQFFGPGTRLTVL.